The rows below give T cell receptor beta chains drawn from one sample of a study of T cells after yellow fever vaccination. TCRdb re-called the 5' RACE reads with MiXCR, one entry per CDR3 protein. Of around 400,000 distinct CDR3 sequences listed, 11% are singletons. The specimen comprised PBMCs, sampled on the day of the first yellow fever vaccination. These receptor sequences come from a man younger than 30 who received the YFV17D yellow fever vaccine. Each CDR3 is given with its conserved first and last residue. Fields, in order: V gene, CDR3 protein.

>TRBV7-2
CASSKFGQSYEQYF
>TRBV12-3/TRBV12-4
CASSRIAGGANTQYF
>TRBV19
CASSLRDAGNTIYF
>TRBV5-8
CASSIRQGPSPLHF
>TRBV12-3/TRBV12-4
CASSLNRQVEHVLTF
>TRBV5-1
CASSRDFVGNTIYF
>TRBV27
CASSGRGEQYF
>TRBV29-1
CSAYRGPSTEAFF
>TRBV7-2
CASSLALEETQYF
>TRBV6-2/TRBV6-3
CASRRDYEQYF
>TRBV4-1
CASSSPGTGGLEQYF
>TRBV5-1
CASSLDGQSYNSPLHF
>TRBV28
CASSSGSYTGELFF
>TRBV7-9
CASSPGLADSYNEQFF
>TRBV6-5
CASSFRGLAGELFF
>TRBV20-1
CSARTLGLEDTQYF
>TRBV7-2
CASSVLGGYNEQFF
>TRBV2
CASTGRALQETQYF
>TRBV5-6
CASIRGGLANTGELFF
>TRBV5-4
CASTPGPTDTQYF
>TRBV19
CASSILERRSTGELFF
>TRBV18
CASSPYREYEQFF
>TRBV12-3/TRBV12-4
CASSRHPNEKLFF
>TRBV4-2
CASSPLPGNTIYF
>TRBV5-1
CASSFGLAGDTQYF
>TRBV2
CASNPPPSYNSPLHF
>TRBV11-2
CASSLGRGGGAYEQFF
>TRBV5-1
CASSSWTRGDTEAFF
>TRBV5-1
CASRDTTGYNEQFF
>TRBV11-1
CASSTDRGDNFNTDTQYF
>TRBV6-2/TRBV6-3
CASRTGTHSYEQYF
>TRBV3-1
CASSPSLGSFRNTEAFF
>TRBV6-5
CASSYSMGQRGGSNQPQHF
>TRBV5-1
CASSLEAGLDYGYTF
>TRBV7-2
CASSTGGSNQPQHF
>TRBV4-1
CASSRAFGRDRVNEQFF
>TRBV27
CASSSRGPNTEAFF
>TRBV20-1
CSARVTSGYNKQFF
>TRBV7-6
CASSFVGGQGARLNQPQHF
>TRBV11-2
CASSLGEGGGTEAFF
>TRBV5-4
CASSLALGDIQYF